The clone carrying this T cell receptor beta chain was counted once. Its specificity is unknown. TCRdb's table, derived via immunoSEQ multiplex PCR, lists solely in-frame clones and lacks some. Of 1.5 million to 2.5 million clones in the sample, about 95% were seen once. The data stem from a study of shared clonotypes between healthy human individuals. Overall study context: Each donor's CD4 naive and CD4 memory cells filled three plates apiece, CD8 naive two, and CD8 memory one. Study-wide points: Non-shared clonotypes were found to have lower generation probabilities than the clonotypes that were shared by all four of the sorted-subset donors. Measured sharing among donors was expected to vary with sequencing depth.

Only CD45RO-negative cells positively selected for CCR7 counted as naive CD8 cells, so terminally differentiated effector memory CD45RA+ cells were excluded. Donors, healthy HIV-negative adults, lacked recent acute infections or vaccinations. Trimming removed 1 base at V and 2 bases at J, with 10 bases between. Germline V lookup: CDR1 SGHAT, CDR2 FQNNGV. The CDR3 is made up of 15 amino acids. This chain links TRBV11-2 with TRBJ2-3; the D gene is possibly TRBD2 (6 bases). What was sequenced was naive CD8+ T cells sorted from blood. This TCR came from a man aged 18 to 30 in good health. The CDR3, as DNA: TGTGCCAGCAGCTTAGGATGGGGGGACACAGATACGCAGTATTTT. It codes for CASSLGWGDTDTQYF.